Listed here are 21 T cell receptor beta chains from one sample, sequenced in a study of early T cells in non-severe SARS-CoV-2 infection. Via MiXCR, TCRdb re-called the 5' RACE reads, giving one row per CDR3 protein. The table includes about 25,000 distinct CDR3 sequences, around 4.5% detected once. Source material: whole blood. The receptors come from an adult who was a healthcare worker with PCR-confirmed SARS-CoV-2 infection or an uninfected control (not recorded which).

This clonotype has ten or more counts. CDR3 loop: CSVIGGYEQYF. The CDR3 DNA sequence: TGCAGCGTTATCGGAGGGTACGAGCAGTACTTC. The J gene is TRBJ2-7, the V gene TRBV29-1; TRBD2 is a possible D gene (6 bases). Germline V lookup: CDR1 SQVTM, CDR2 ANQGSEA. V shed 5 bases and J shed 4 bases, with 9 bases lying between them. CDR3 length: 11 amino acids.

In this sample, this clonotype turned up many times. This chain connects TRBV6-1 to TRBJ2-7; 13 positions match TRBD2. J lost 3 bases, V lost 6 bases, and 2 bases had no gene match. CDR1 and CDR2 (germline): MNHNS, SASEGT. CDR3 length: 14 residues. The CDR3 loop is CASRGTSGNYEQYF. The DNA of the CDR3 is TGTGCCAGCAGGGGGACTAGCGGGAACTACGAGCAGTACTTC.

The CDR3 region is CASSPSGGYTDTQYF. The CDR3 DNA sequence: TGTGCCAGCAGTCCTAGCGGGGGGTACACAGATACGCAGTATTTT. This chain connects TRBV28 to TRBJ2-3; 11 bases map to TRBD2. The V gene end was trimmed by 5 bases and the J gene end by 2 bases; junction bases not matched to a gene: 3. Germline V gene data show CDR1 as MDHEN and CDR2 as SYDVKM. This CDR3 region has 15 residues.

This clonotype was detected many times. This chain joins TRBV25-1 and TRBJ2-7; D is possibly TRBD1 (6 bases). The germline CDR1 and CDR2 sequences are MGHDK and SYGVNS. V lost 4 bases and J 2 bases, leaving 15 bases between the germline ends. This CDR3 has 15 residues. DNA for the CDR3: TGTGCCAGCAGTGGATCCCCAGGGGAGCCCTACGAGCAGTACTTC. This translates into CASSGSPGEPYEQYF.

This clonotype appeared many times. For the CDR3, the DNA is TGTGCCAGCAGTTCCCCCAACTCCTACAATGAGCAGTTCTTC. It specifies CASSSPNSYNEQFF. The chain couples TRBV28 to TRBJ2-1; no firm D call. V dropped 4 bases and J dropped 0 bases, with 7 bases sitting between them. Germline CDR1 and CDR2: MDHEN and SYDVKM. The length of the CDR3 is 14 residues.

This clonotype was found a few times. Here the CDR3 reads CSVAASYQETQYF. In nucleotides, the CDR3 is TGCAGCGTTGCGGCGAGTTACCAAGAGACCCAGTACTTC. This rearrangement joins TRBV29-1 to TRBJ2-5; no reliable D call. The ends were cut back, 4 bases at V and 0 bases at J, with 9 bases in the middle. The germline V gene encodes CDR1 SQVTM and CDR2 ANQGSEA. The CDR3 spans 13 residues. Based on the CDR3 plus reference TRBV29-1 and TRBJ2-5, the full variable domain is SAVISQKPSRDICQRGTSLTIQCQVDSQVTMMFWYRQQPGQSLTLIATANQGSEATYESGFVIDKFPISRPNLTFSTLTVSNMSPEDSSIYLCSVAASYQETQYFGPGTRLLVL.

This clonotype has a count of ten or more. V gene TRBV14 combines with J gene TRBJ2-1, with 11 nucleotides matching TRBD2. V shed 4 bases and J 7 bases; nucleotides not matched to a gene: 9. The CDR3 covers 16 residues. Germline CDR1 reads SGHDN; CDR2 reads FVKESK. This chain's CDR3 is CASSLLAGVGRNEQFF. In DNA form, the CDR3 reads TGTGCCAGCAGCCTACTAGCGGGAGTAGGTAGGAATGAGCAGTTCTTC.

This clonotype was observed at least ten times. V usage is TRBV2 and J usage is TRBJ2-1; 10 positions match TRBD2. Trimming cost V 5 bases and J 3 bases; bases outside gene matches: 7. CDR3 size: 16 residues. Germline V gene lookup returns CDR1 SNHLY and CDR2 FYNNEI. In nucleotides, the CDR3 is TGTGCCAGCAGTTTAGCGGGAGGCTCTCGCTACAATGAGCAGTTCTTC. This sequence encodes CASSLAGGSRYNEQFF.

This clonotype has more than one count but fewer than ten. The CDR3 reads CASSFTGSTEAFF. CDR3 DNA: TGTGCCAGCAGTTTCACAGGGAGCACTGAAGCTTTCTTT. The chain links TRBV12-3 or TRBV12-4 to TRBJ1-1; D might be TRBD1 (6 bases). V was shortened by 3 bases and J by 4 bases, with 9 bases between the two germline ends. This CDR3 comprises 13 residues.

This clonotype was counted at least ten times. The rearrangement uses TRBV12-3 or TRBV12-4 and TRBJ1-3; D not certain. There are 14 residues in the CDR3. Deletions cut 3 bases from V and 2 bases from J, with 8 bases between. The CDR3 nucleotides read TGTGCCAGCAGTTTCTTCCAAACTGGAAACACCATATATTTT. This encodes CASSFFQTGNTIYF.

This clonotype was observed a few times. The chain has TRBV20-1 and TRBJ1-2; the match to TRBD1 covers 7 bases. Trimming took 5 bases from V and 3 from J; bases not matched to a gene: 15. This CDR3 contains 16 residues. Germline V gene sequence: CDR1 DFQATT, CDR2 SNEGSKA (reference sequence). The CDR3 reads CSARRNRGGNYYGYTF. For the CDR3, the DNA is TGCAGTGCTCGACGTAACAGGGGAGGCAACTACTATGGCTACACCTTC.

This clonotype came up many times. The genes are TRBV12-3 or TRBV12-4 and TRBJ2-1; 7 bases map to TRBD1. Unmatched junction bases numbered 11, after V lost 8 bases and J lost 4 bases. The CDR3 runs 15 residues. CDR3 sequence reads: CASELMGRGYNEQFF. As DNA, the CDR3 is TGTGCCAGCGAGTTAATGGGCAGGGGGTACAATGAGCAGTTCTTC.

Details on this clonotype: A read error may explain this, as a much larger clone is one base away. CDR3 residues: CASSSGQGVFF. Here the CDR3 DNA reads TGTGCCAGCAGCTCGGGACAGGGCGTTTTCTTT. The V and J genes are TRBV7-3 and TRBJ1-1; 9 nucleotides line up with TRBD1. Germline assignment: CDR1 SGHTA and CDR2 FQGTGA. The CDR3 totals 11 residues. V shed 4 bases and J 13 bases; nucleotides not matched to a gene: 4.

In this sample, this clonotype turned up many times. The chain joins TRBV7-9 to TRBJ2-2; 15 bases match TRBD2. CDR3 size: 17 residues. The V and J ends lost 5 bases and 4 bases, in that order; junction bases with no gene match: 5. CDR1 SEHNR and CDR2 FQNEAQ come from the germline V gene (reference sequence). The CDR3 sequence is CASSRLGLAGGTGELFF. DNA of the CDR3: TGTGCCAGCAGCCGTCTGGGACTAGCGGGAGGCACCGGGGAGCTGTTTTTT.

There are many counts of this clonotype. The CDR3 DNA follows: TGTGCCAGCAGCTTATTCAACTCTGGGCCCCAGCATTTT. Translating gives CASSLFNSGPQHF. V is TRBV11-3 and J is TRBJ1-5; D is unclear. V gave up 2 bases and J gave up 9 bases, with 11 bases separating them. CDR1 is SGHNT and CDR2 is YENEEA in the germline V gene. This CDR3 has 13 amino acids.

This clonotype was detected ten times or more. The J gene is TRBJ2-6, the V gene TRBV11-1; D is undetermined. Trimming left V 0 bases short and J 10 bases short, with 7 bases between. The length of the CDR3 is 13 residues. In germline, CDR1 is SGHAT, CDR2 FQDESV (reference sequence). The chain's CDR3 is CASSLADGNVLTF. CDR3 DNA: TGTGCCAGCAGCTTAGCGGACGGTAACGTCCTGACTTTC. Combining the CDR3 with reference TRBV11-1 and TRBJ2-6 gives the whole variable domain EAEVAQSPRYKITEKSQAVAFWCDPISGHATLYWYRQILGQGPELLVQFQDESVVDDSQLPKDRFSAERLKGVDSTLKIQPAELGDSAMYLCASSLADGNVLTFGAGSRLTVL.

This clonotype was seen at least ten times. The rearrangement joins TRBV20-1 to TRBJ1-6; D uncertain. This CDR3 is 17 amino acids long. Germline V gives CDR1 DFQATT, CDR2 SNEGSKA (reference sequence). Trimming removed 0 bases at V and 9 bases at J, with 21 bases between. The DNA of the CDR3 is TGCAGTGCTAGAGATCAGCGGGGAGAGGGCGTAGGTTCACCCCTCCACTTT. Its protein product is CSARDQRGEGVGSPLHF.

This clonotype appeared many times. The chain is built from TRBV28 and TRBJ1-5; maybe TRBD1 (5 bases). The CDR3 extends over 14 amino acids. V was pared by 6 bases and J by 5 bases, with 14 bases between. CDR1 and CDR2 from the germline V gene are MDHEN and SYDVKM. The CDR3 here is CASSSPGLDQPQHF. CDR3 coding DNA: TGTGCCAGCAGCTCTCCGGGGCTAGATCAGCCCCAGCATTTT.

This chain connects TRBV7-9 to TRBJ1-1; D is undetermined. This CDR3 spans 14 amino acids. Germline CDR1 is SEHNR and CDR2 is FQNEAQ (reference sequence). Trimming stripped 2 bases from V and 1 base from J, with 8 bases between. CDR3 bases: TGTGCCAGCAGCTTACCCCCCGAGAACACTGAAGCTTTCTTT. As protein: CASSLPPENTEAFF.

Ten or more counts support this clonotype. This sequence joins TRBV6-4 and TRBJ1-5; a possible D gene is TRBD1 (6 bases). The CDR3 totals 13 residues. Germline CDR1 reads MRHNA; CDR2 reads SNTAGT. With 4 bases removed from V and 4 bases from J, the gap between germline ends came to 8 bases. This CDR3 is CASSAGENQPQHF. CDR3 coding DNA: TGTGCCAGCAGTGCAGGGGAAAATCAGCCCCAGCATTTT.

In its sample, this clonotype was seen many times. V is TRBV10-1 and J is TRBJ2-2; D may correspond to TRBD1 or TRBD2 (5 bases each). This CDR3 region has 16 residues. Looked up from germline, CDR1 is WNHNN and CDR2 is SYGVQD (reference sequence). V lost 5 bases, J lost 2 bases, and 15 bases lay in between. Here the CDR3 reads CASSPTGTGNTGELFF. The CDR3 DNA follows: TGCGCCAGCAGTCCTACCGGGACGGGCAACACCGGGGAGCTGTTTTTT.